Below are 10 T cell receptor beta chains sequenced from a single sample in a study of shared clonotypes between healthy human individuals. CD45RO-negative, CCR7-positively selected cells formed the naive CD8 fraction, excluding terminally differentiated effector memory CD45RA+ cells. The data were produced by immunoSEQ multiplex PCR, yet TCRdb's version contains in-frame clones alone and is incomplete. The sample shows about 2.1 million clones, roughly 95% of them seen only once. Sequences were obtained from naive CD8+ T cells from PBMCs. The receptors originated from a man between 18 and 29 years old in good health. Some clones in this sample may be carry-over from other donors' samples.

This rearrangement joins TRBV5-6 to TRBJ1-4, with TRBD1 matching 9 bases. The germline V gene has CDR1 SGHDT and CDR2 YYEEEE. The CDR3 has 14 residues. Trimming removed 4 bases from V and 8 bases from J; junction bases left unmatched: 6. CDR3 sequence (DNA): TGTGCCAGCAGCCCTACAGGGGGCCGGGAAAAACTGTTTTTT. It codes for CASSPTGGREKLFF. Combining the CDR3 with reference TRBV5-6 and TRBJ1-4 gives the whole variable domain DAGVTQSPTHLIKTRGQQVTLRCSPKSGHDTVSWYQQALGQGPQFIFQYYEEEERQRGNFPDRFSGHQFPNYSSELNVNALLLGDSALYLCASSPTGGREKLFFGSGTQLSVL.

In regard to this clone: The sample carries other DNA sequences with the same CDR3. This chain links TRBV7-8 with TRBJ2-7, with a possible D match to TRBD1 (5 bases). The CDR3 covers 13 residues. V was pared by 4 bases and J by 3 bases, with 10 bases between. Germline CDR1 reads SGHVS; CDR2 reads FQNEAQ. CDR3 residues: CASSSRQSYEQYF. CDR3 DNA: TGTGCCAGCAGCTCTCGACAGAGCTACGAGCAGTACTTC.

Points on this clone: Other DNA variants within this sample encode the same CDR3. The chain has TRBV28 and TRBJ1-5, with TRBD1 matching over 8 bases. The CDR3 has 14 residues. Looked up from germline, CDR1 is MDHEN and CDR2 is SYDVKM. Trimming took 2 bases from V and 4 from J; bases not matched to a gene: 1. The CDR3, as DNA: TGTGCCAGCAGTTTAGGACAGGGTAATCAGCCCCAGCATTTT. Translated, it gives CASSLGQGNQPQHF.

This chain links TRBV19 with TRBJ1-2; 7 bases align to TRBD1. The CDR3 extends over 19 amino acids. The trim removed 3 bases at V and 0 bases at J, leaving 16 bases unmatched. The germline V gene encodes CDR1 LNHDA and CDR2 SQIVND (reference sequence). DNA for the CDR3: TGTGCCAGTAGTATGGGGGTCGGGGGACAGCCCGACTCTAACTATGGCTACACCTTC. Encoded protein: CASSMGVGGQPDSNYGYTF.

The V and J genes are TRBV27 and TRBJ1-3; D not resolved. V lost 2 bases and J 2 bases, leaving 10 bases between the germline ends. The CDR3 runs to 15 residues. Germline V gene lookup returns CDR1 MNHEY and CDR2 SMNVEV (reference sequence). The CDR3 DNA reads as TGTGCCAGCAGTTTAGCGATGGTCCCTGGAAACACCATATATTTT. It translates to CASSLAMVPGNTIYF.

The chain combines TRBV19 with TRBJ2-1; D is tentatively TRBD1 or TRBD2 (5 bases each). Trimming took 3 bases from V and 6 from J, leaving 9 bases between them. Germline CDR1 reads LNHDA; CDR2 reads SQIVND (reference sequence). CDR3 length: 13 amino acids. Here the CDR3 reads CASSMGPINEQFF. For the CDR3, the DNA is TGTGCCAGTAGTATGGGACCCATCAATGAGCAGTTCTTC.

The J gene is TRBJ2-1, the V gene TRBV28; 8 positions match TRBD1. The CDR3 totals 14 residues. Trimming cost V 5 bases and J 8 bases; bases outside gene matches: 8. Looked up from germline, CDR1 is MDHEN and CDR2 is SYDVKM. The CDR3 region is CASSGQGARDEQFF. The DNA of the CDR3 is TGTGCCAGCAGTGGTCAGGGGGCTAGAGATGAGCAGTTCTTC.

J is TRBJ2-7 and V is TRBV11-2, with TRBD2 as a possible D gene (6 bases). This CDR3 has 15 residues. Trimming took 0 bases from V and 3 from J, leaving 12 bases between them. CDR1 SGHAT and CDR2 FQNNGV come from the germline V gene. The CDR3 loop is CASSLDTSPGYEQYF. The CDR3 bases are TGTGCCAGCAGCTTAGACACTAGCCCCGGCTACGAGCAGTACTTC.

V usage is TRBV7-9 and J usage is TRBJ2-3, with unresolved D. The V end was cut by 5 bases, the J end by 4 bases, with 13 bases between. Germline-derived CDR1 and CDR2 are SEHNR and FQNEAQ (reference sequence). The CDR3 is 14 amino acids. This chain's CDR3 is CASSPRVAPDTQYF. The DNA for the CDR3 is TGTGCCAGCAGCCCTAGGGTAGCTCCAGATACGCAGTATTTT.

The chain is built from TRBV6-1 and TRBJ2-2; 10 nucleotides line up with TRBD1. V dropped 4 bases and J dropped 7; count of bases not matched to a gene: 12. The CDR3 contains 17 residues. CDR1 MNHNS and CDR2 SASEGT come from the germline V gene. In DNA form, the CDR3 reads TGTGCCAGCAGTGTACTTCGTCGGGACAGGGGAATCGGGGAGCTGTTTTTT. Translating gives CASSVLRRDRGIGELFF.